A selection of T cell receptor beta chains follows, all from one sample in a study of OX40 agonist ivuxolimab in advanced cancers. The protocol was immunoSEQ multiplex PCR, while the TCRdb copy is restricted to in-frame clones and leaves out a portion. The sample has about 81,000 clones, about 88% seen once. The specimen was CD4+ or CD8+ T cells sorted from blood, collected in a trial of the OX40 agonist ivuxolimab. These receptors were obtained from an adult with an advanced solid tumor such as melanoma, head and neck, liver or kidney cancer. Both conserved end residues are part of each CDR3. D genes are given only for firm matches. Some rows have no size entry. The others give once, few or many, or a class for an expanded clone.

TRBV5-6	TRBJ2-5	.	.	CASSLQATQYF	TGTGCCAGCAGCTTACAGGCGACCCAGTACTTC
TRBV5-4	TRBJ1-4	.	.	CASSQDPGRGDEKLFF	TGTGCCAGCAGCCAAGATCCGGGGAGGGGGGATGAAAAACTGTTTTTT
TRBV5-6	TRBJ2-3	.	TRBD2	CASSSLLAGGRDTQYF	TGTGCCAGCAGCTCTCTCCTAGCGGGGGGACGTGATACGCAGTATTTT
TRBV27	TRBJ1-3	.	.	CASRRSSGNTIYF	TGTGCCAGCAGACGCAGCTCTGGAAACACCATATATTTT
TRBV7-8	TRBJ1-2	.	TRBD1	CASSLDLGGLGYTF	TGTGCCAGCAGCTTAGACCTAGGGGGCCTTGGCTACACCTTC
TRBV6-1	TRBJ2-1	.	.	CASSEYGQTSSYNEQFF	TGTGCCAGCAGTGAATACGGACAGACGAGCTCCTACAATGAGCAGTTCTTC
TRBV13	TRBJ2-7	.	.	CASSLAGEEYEQYF	TGTGCCAGCAGCTTAGCGGGAGAGGAGTACGAGCAGTACTTC
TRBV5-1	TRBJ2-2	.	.	CASASRRSTGELFF	TGCGCCAGCGCATCACGGAGATCCACCGGGGAGCTGTTTTTT
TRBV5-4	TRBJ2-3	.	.	CASYTEGRNTDTQYF	TGTGCCAGCTACACAGAGGGGCGGAACACAGATACGCAGTATTTT
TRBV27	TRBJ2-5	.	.	CASSSPRDTLGETQYF	TGTGCCAGCAGTTCGCCCCGGGACACCCTCGGAGAGACCCAGTACTTC
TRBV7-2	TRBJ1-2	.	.	CASSRQVDYGYTF	TGTGCCAGCAGCCGTCAGGTGGACTATGGCTACACCTTC
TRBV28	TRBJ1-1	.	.	CASSSRPNTEAFF	TGTGCCAGCAGTTCCCGACCCAACACTGAAGCTTTCTTT
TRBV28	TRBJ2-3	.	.	CASSPQGGADTQYF	TGTGCCAGCAGTCCCCAGGGGGGGGCAGATACGCAGTATTTT
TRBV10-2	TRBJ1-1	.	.	CASSGRTAQNTEAFF	TGCGCCAGCAGTGGGAGGACAGCACAGAACACTGAAGCTTTCTTT
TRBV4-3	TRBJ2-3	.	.	CASNQNLRLGADTQYF	TGCGCCAGCAACCAAAATCTCCGTCTAGGCGCAGATACGCAGTATTTT
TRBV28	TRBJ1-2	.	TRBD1	CASSPPTGMNGYTF	TGTGCCAGCAGCCCCCCGACAGGGATGAATGGCTACACCTTC
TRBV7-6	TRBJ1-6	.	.	CASSLAGSRNSPLHF	TGTGCCAGCAGCTTAGCAGGGAGTAGGAATTCACCCCTCCACTTT
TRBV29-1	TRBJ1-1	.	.	CSVEQGLNTEAFF	TGCAGCGTTGAGCAGGGCCTGAACACTGAAGCTTTCTTT
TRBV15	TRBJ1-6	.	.	CATSSLSGVLGNSPLHF	TGTGCCACCAGCAGTTTATCGGGGGTTTTAGGAAATTCACCCCTCCACTTT
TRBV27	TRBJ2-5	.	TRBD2	CASSLSGLAQETQYF	TGTGCCAGCAGTTTATCGGGACTAGCGCAAGAGACCCAGTACTTC
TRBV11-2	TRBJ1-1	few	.	CASSLEWGRSNTEAFF	TGTGCCAGCAGCTTAGAATGGGGCAGATCGAACACTGAAGCTTTCTTT
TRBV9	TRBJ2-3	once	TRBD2	CASSVGGLAGPPDTQYF	TGTGCCAGCAGCGTAGGGGGACTAGCGGGACCCCCAGATACGCAGTATTTT
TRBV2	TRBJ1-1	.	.	CASSDERTEAFF	TGTGCCAGCAGTGATGAACGTACTGAAGCTTTCTTT
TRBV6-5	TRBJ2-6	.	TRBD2	CASLGGGHGANVLTF	TGTGCCAGCTTAGGCGGGGGGCATGGGGCCAACGTCCTGACTTTC
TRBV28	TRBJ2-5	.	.	CASSLNLSQETQYF	TGTGCCAGCAGTTTAAACTTGTCCCAAGAGACCCAGTACTTC
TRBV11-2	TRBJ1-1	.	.	CASSLSTGGTEAFF	TGTGCCAGCAGCTTAAGTACCGGAGGCACTGAAGCTTTCTTT
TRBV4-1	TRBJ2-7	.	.	CASGGQRGSYEQYF	TGCGCCAGCGGAGGCCAGCGAGGGTCCTACGAGCAGTACTTC
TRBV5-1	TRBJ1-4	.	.	CASSLVGGSLNEKLFF	TGCGCCAGCAGCTTGGTAGGGGGAAGCCTCAATGAAAAACTGTTTTTT
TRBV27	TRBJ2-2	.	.	CASSLSGQGNTGELFF	TGTGCCAGCAGTTTATCAGGGCAGGGGAACACCGGGGAGCTGTTTTTT
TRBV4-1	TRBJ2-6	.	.	CASSQDGVLSGANVLTF	TGCGCCAGCAGCCAAGACGGGGTCCTCTCTGGGGCCAACGTCCTGACTTTC
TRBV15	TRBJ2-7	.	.	CATSRGGTGFAGGSAYEQYF	TGTGCCACCAGCAGAGGGGGGACAGGGTTCGCGGGAGGCTCGGCCTACGAGCAGTACTTC
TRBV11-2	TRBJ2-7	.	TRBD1	CASSLLYGTGDYEQYF	TGTGCCAGCAGCTTATTATATGGGACAGGGGACTACGAGCAGTACTTC
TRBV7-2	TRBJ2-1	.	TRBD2	CASSLWLAGDYNEQFF	TGTGCCAGCAGCTTATGGCTAGCGGGGGACTACAATGAGCAGTTCTTC
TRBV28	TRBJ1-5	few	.	CASSFAQRLSNQPQHF	TGTGCCAGCAGTTTTGCCCAGAGATTGAGCAATCAGCCCCAGCATTTT
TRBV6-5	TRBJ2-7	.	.	CASSYSFGAYEQYF	TGTGCCAGCAGTTACTCGTTTGGGGCCTACGAGCAGTACTTC
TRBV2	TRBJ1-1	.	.	CASILPIVNTEAFF	TGTGCCAGCATACTCCCCATAGTGAACACTGAAGCTTTCTTT
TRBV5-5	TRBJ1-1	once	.	CASSLTVKNTEAFF	TGTGCCAGCAGCCTGACAGTGAAGAACACTGAAGCTTTCTTT
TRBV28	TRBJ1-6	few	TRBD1	CASSPVGQVHNSPLHF	TGTGCCAGCAGTCCCGTTGGACAGGTACATAATTCACCCCTCCACTTT
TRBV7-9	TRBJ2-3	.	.	CASSPRDRTDTQYF	TGTGCCAGCAGCCCCCGGGACCGCACAGATACGCAGTATTTT
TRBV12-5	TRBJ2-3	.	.	CASGLEADTQYF	TGTGCTAGTGGTTTGGAGGCAGATACGCAGTATTTT
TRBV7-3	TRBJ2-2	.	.	CASSLIPGSQTNTGELFF	TGTGCCAGCAGCTTAATCCCAGGATCCCAAACGAACACCGGGGAGCTGTTTTTT
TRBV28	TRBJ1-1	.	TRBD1	CASIQLPGQGKAEAFF	TGTGCCAGCATTCAACTCCCGGGACAGGGTAAAGCTGAAGCTTTCTTT
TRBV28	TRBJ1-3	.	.	CASFGGSGNTIYF	TGTGCCAGCTTCGGGGGCTCTGGAAACACCATATATTTT
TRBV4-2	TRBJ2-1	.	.	CASSPGRGGLPNEQFF	TGTGCCAGCAGCCCTGGGAGGGGGGGGCTTCCGAATGAGCAGTTCTTC
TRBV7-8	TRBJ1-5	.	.	CASRKDGGSWNQPQHF	TGTGCCAGCAGGAAAGACGGGGGGAGTTGGAATCAGCCCCAGCATTTT
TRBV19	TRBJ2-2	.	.	CASTGGDLANTGELFF	TGTGCCAGTACCGGAGGGGATCTCGCGAACACCGGGGAGCTGTTTTTT
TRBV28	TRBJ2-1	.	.	CASTVSYRRNEQFF	TGTGCCAGCACTGTTTCCTATCGTCGGAATGAGCAGTTCTTC
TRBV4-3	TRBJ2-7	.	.	CASSPHGAETYEQYF	TGCGCCAGCAGCCCCCACGGGGCTGAAACCTACGAGCAGTACTTC
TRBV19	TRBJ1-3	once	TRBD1	CASRFTGAGNTIYF	TGTGCCAGTAGATTCACAGGGGCTGGAAACACCATATATTTT
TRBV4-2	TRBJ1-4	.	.	CASSQDLGAGEKLFF	TGTGCCAGCAGCCAAGATTTGGGGGCTGGGGAAAAACTGTTTTTT